This TCR beta chain originates from a study of cytomegalovirus exposure and HLA in healthy donors. Study-level points and caveats: Presence/absence results assume similar sequencing depth per donor, which may not hold. After further analysis at a later stage, roughly 16,000 TCR beta sequences were associated with HLA alleles at 0.05 false discovery rate. An Asian-associated ancestry cluster reportedly showed fewer N-insertions than the approximately 660-donor mean in a later analysis.

With respect to this clone: Its antigen remains unknown.

60 Vbeta and 13 Jbeta primers were used in PCR. Method: immunoSEQ multiplex PCR; TCRdb's copy keeps in-frame clones and lacks some. The sample has about 91,000 clones; just under 80% are singletons. This CDR3 region has 16 residues. Trimming left V 4 bases short and J 0 bases short, with 10 bases between. CDR1 is LNHDA and CDR2 is SQIVND in the germline V gene (reference sequence). The sample comprised PBMCs. The sequence was collected from a male donor in good health and CMV-seropositive. The rearrangement links TRBV19 to TRBJ1-6; D is uncertain. In DNA, the CDR3 is TGTGCCAGTAGTACCTACTCGAGCTCCTATAATTCACCCCTCCACTTT. This sequence encodes CASSTYSSSYNSPLHF. The variable domain in full, with the rest retrieved from reference TRBV19 and TRBJ1-6, is DGGITQSPKYLFRKEGQNVTLSCEQNLNHDAMYWYRQDPGQGLRLIYYSQIVNDFQKGDIAEGYSVSREKKESFPLTVTSAQKNPTAFYLCASSTYSSSYNSPLHFGNGTRLTVT.